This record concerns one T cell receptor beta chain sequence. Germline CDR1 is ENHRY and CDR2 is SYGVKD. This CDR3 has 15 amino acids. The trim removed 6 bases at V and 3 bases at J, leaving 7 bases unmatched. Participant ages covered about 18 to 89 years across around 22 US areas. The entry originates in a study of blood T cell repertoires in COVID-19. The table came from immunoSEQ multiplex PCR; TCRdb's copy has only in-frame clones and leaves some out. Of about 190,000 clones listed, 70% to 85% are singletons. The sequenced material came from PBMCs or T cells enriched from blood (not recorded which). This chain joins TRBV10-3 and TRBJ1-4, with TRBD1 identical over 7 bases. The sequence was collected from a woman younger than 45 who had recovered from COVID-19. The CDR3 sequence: CAIRPQGQANEKLFF. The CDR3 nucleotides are TGTGCCATCAGACCACAGGGGCAGGCTAATGAAAAACTGTTTTTT.